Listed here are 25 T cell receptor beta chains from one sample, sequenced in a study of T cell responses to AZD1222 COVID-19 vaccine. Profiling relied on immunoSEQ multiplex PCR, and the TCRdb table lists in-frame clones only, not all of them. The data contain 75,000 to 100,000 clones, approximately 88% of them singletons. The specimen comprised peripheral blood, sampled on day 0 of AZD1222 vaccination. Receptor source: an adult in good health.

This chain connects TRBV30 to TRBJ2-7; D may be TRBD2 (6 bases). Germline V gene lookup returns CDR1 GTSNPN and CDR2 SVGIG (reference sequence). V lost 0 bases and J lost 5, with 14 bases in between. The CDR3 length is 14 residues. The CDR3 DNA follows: TGTGCCTGGAGTGTCGGTTTTGGGAGGCACGAGCAGTACTTC. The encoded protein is CAWSVGFGRHEQYF.

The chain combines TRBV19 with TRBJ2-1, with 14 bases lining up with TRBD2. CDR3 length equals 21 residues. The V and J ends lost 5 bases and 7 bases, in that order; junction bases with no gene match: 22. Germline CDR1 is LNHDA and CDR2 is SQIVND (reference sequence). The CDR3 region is CASSRVGPGLAGVLPKNEQFF. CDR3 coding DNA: TGTGCCAGTAGTCGCGTCGGACCGGGACTAGCGGGAGTACTCCCTAAAAATGAGCAGTTCTTC.

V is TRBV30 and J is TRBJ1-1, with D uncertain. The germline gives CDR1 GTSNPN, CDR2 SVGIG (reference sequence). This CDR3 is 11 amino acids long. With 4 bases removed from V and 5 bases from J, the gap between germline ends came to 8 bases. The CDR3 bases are TGTGCCTGGAAATTGAGGACTGAAGCTTTCTTT. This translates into CAWKLRTEAFF.

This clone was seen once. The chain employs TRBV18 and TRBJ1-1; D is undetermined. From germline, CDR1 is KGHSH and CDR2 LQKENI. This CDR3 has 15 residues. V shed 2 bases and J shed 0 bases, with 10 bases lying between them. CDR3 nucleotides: TGTGCCAGCTCACCAAATGGCCCAATGAACACTGAAGCTTTCTTT. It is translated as CASSPNGPMNTEAFF. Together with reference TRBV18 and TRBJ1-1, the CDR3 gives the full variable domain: NAGVMQNPRHLVRRRGQEARLRCSPMKGHSHVYWYRQLPEEGLKFMVYLQKENIIDESGMPKERFSAEFPKEGPSILRIQQVVRGDSAAYFCASSPNGPMNTEAFFGQGTRLTVV.

CDR3 sequence: CASSSGSAGSPLHF. The CDR3, as DNA: TGTGCCAGCAGCTCCGGGTCCGCGGGATCACCCCTCCACTTT. The chain employs TRBV5-4 and TRBJ1-6; D gene uncertain. The CDR3 length is 14 residues. Trimming left V 3 bases short and J 10 bases short, with 14 bases between. Germline V lookup: CDR1 SGHNT, CDR2 YYREEE (reference sequence).

The CDR3 DNA sequence: TGCGCCAGCAGCTTGGGGGACAGGTTACATGAGCAGTTCTTC. Translated, it gives CASSLGDRLHEQFF. The chain has TRBV5-1 and TRBJ2-1; 8 bases map to TRBD1. This CDR3 contains 14 residues. CDR1 is SGHRS, CDR2 YFSETQ, per germline. V lost 0 bases and J lost 8; bases outside the gene matches: 4.

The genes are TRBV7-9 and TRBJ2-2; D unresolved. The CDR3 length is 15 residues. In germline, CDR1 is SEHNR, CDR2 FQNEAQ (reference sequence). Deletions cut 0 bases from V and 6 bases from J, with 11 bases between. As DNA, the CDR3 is TGTGCCAGCAGCTTAGCGGTGGCTTGGGCCGGGGAGCTGTTTTTT. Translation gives CASSLAVAWAGELFF.

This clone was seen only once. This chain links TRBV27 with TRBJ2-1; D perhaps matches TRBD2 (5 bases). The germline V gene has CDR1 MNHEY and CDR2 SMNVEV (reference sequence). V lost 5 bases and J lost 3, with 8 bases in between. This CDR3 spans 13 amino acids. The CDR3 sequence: CASSPDFYNEQFF. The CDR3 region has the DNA TGTGCCAGCAGTCCGGACTTCTACAATGAGCAGTTCTTC.

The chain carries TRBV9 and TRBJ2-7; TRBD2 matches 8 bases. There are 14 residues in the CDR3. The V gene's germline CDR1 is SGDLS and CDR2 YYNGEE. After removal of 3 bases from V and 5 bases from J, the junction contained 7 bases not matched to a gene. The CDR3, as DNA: TGTGCCAGCAGCGCGACGGGACTAGAGGACGAGCAGTACTTC. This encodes CASSATGLEDEQYF.

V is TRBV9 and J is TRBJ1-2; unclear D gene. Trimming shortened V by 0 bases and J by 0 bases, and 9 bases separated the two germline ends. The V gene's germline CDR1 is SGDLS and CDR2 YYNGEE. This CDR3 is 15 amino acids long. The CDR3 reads CASSVEIRPNYGYTF. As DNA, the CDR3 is TGTGCCAGCAGCGTAGAGATTCGACCTAACTATGGCTACACCTTC.

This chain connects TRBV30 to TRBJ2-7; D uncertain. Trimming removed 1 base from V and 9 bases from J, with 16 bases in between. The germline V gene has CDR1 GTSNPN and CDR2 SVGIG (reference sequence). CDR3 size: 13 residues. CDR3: CAWSGDKGLGQYF. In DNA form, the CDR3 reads TGTGCCTGGAGTGGGGATAAGGGATTAGGGCAGTACTTC.

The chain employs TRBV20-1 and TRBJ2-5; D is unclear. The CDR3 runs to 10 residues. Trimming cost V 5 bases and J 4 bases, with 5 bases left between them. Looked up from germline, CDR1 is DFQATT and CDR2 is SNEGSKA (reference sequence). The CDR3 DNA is TGCAGTGCTTTAAGAGAGACCCAGTACTTC. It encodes CSALRETQYF.

Here the CDR3 reads CASRLDSNYGYTF. CDR3 in DNA: TGTGCCAGCAGACTGGACAGCAACTATGGCTACACCTTC. The gene calls are TRBV6-6 and TRBJ1-2; D is possibly TRBD1 (6 bases). V was clipped by 6 bases and J by 2 bases, with 10 bases between them. Germline CDR1 and CDR2: MNHNY and SVGAGI (reference sequence). The CDR3 loop spans 13 amino acids.

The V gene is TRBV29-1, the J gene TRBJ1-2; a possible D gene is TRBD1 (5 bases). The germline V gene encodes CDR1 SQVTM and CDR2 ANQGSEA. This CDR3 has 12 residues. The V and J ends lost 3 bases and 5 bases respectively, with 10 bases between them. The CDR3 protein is CSVDRVGYGYTF. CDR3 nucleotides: TGCAGCGTTGACAGGGTTGGATATGGCTACACCTTC.

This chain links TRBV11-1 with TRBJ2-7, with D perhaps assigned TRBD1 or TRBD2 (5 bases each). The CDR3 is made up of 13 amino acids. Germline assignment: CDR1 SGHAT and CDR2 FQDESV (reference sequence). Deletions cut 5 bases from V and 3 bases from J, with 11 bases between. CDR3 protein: CASSPGTGYEQYF. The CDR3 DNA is TGTGCCAGCAGCCCCGGGACGGGCTACGAGCAGTACTTC.

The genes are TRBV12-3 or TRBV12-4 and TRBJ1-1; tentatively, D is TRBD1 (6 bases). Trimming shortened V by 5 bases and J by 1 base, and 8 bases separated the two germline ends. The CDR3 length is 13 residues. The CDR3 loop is CASSGDKNTEAFF. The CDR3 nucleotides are TGTGCCAGCAGTGGGGACAAGAACACTGAAGCTTTCTTT.

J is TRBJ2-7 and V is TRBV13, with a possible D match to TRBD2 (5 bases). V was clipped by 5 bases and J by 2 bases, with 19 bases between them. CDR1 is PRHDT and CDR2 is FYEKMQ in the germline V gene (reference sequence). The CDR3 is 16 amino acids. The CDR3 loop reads CASSGGLPSGAYEQYF. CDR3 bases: TGTGCCAGCAGCGGTGGACTTCCCTCGGGCGCCTACGAGCAGTACTTC.

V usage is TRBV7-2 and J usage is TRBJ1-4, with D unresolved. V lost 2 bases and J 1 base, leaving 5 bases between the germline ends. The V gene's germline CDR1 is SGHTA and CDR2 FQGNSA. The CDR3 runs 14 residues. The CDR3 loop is CASSLSLTNEKLFF. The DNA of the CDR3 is TGTGCCAGCAGCTTATCTTTAACTAATGAAAAACTGTTTTTT.

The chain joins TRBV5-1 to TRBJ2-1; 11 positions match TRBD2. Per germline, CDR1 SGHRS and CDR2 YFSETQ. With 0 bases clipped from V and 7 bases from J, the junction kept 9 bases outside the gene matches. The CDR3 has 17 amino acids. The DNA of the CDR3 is TGCGCCAGCAGCTTGGGTACCCGGGGACTAGCGGAGAATGAGCAGTTCTTC. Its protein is CASSLGTRGLAENEQFF.

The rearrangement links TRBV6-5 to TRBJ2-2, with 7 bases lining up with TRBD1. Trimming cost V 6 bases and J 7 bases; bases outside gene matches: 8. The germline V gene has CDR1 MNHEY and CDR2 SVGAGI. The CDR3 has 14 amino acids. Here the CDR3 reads CASSPTGINGELFF. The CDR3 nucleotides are TGTGCCAGCAGCCCGACAGGGATAAACGGGGAGCTGTTTTTT.

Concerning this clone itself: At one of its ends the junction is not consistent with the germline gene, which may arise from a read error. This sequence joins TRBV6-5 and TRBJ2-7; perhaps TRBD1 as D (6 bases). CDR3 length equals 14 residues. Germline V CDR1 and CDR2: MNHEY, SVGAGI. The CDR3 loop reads CASGYYLGGDEQYF. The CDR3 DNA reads TGTGCCAGCGGTTATTATTTAGGGGGAGACGAGCAGTACTTC.

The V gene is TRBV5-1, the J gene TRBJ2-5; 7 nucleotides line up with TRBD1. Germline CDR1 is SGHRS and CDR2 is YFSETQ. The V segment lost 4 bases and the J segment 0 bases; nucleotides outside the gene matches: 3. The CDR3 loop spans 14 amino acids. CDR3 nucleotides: TGCGCCAGCAGCAAGACAGGGAACCAAGAGACCCAGTACTTC. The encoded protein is CASSKTGNQETQYF.

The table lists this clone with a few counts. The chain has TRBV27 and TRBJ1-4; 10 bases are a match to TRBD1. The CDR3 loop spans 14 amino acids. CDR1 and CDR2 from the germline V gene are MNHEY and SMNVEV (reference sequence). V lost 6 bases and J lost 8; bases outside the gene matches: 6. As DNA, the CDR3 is TGTGCCAGCAGAAGACAGGGGGCGGAGGAAAAACTGTTTTTT. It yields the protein CASRRQGAEEKLFF.

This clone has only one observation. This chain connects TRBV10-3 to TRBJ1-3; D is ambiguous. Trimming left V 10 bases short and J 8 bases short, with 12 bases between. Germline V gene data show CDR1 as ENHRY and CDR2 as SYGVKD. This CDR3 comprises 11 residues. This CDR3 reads CATGPGDTIYF. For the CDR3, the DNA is TGTGCCACCGGCCCTGGGGACACCATATATTTT.

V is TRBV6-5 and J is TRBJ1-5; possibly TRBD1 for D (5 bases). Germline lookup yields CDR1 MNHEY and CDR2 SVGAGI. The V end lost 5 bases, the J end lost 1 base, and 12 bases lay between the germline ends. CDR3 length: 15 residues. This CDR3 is CASSHDSISNQPQHF. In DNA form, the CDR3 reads TGTGCCAGCAGTCATGACAGCATCAGCAATCAGCCCCAGCATTTT.